The next 22 T cell receptor beta chains were all read from a single sample in a study of blood T cell repertoires in COVID-19. The table came from immunoSEQ multiplex PCR; TCRdb's copy has only in-frame clones and leaves some out. The repertoire holds fewer than 500,000 clones, with 70% to 90% as singletons. Input material: PBMCs or T cells enriched from blood (not recorded which). The receptors derive from a woman aged 18-29 years with acute COVID-19.

This rearrangement joins TRBV2 to TRBJ1-5; 7 positions agree with TRBD1. Losses at the gene ends were 10 bases for V and 3 bases for J; bases not matched to a gene: 3. There are 12 residues in the CDR3. In germline, CDR1 is SNHLY, CDR2 FYNNEI. The CDR3 sequence is CATGTDNQPQHF. In nucleotides, the CDR3 is TGTGCCACCGGGACAGACAATCAGCCCCAGCATTTT.

In the case of this clone: Other nucleotide sequences in the sample specify the same CDR3. This CDR3 is CASSVRTNTGELFF. CDR3 in DNA: TGTGCCAGCAGCGTGAGAACGAACACCGGGGAGCTGTTTTTT. The rearrangement joins TRBV9 to TRBJ2-2; D unclear. This CDR3 is built from 14 residues. Germline values: CDR1 SGDLS, CDR2 YYNGEE. The V end lost 2 bases, the J end lost 0 bases, and 5 bases lay between the germline ends.

The genes are TRBV19 and TRBJ2-7; weak D call: TRBD2 (7 bases). CDR1 is LNHDA and CDR2 is SQIVND in the germline V gene (reference sequence). The CDR3 is 14 amino acids. V dropped 3 bases and J dropped 4 bases, with 13 bases sitting between them. The CDR3 loop is CASSMRRGRYEQYF. CDR3 in DNA: TGTGCCAGTAGTATGAGGCGGGGGCGTTACGAGCAGTACTTC.

This sequence joins TRBV3-1 (or the pseudogene TRBV3-2) and TRBJ2-7; no clear D gene. The V end lost 3 bases, the J end lost 3 bases, and 21 bases lay between the germline ends. The CDR3 runs 17 residues. Per the germline V gene, CDR1 is LGHDT and CDR2 is YNNKEL (reference sequence). The CDR3 nucleotides read TGTGCCAGCAGCCATGCACAGTCCCGCACCTCCAACTACGAGCAGTACTTC. This sequence encodes CASSHAQSRTSNYEQYF.

The chain employs TRBV15 and TRBJ1-1; D is possibly TRBD1 (6 bases). The CDR3 extends over 14 amino acids. Germline CDR1 reads LNHNV; CDR2 reads YYDKDF (reference sequence). Trimming left V 2 bases short and J 1 base short, with 8 bases between. CDR3 in DNA: TGTGCCACCAGCAGATTACAGGGGAACACTGAAGCTTTCTTT. Translating it yields CATSRLQGNTEAFF.

The V and J genes are TRBV6-6 and TRBJ2-7; 7 nucleotides line up with TRBD1. Germline loops: CDR1 MNHNY, CDR2 SVGAGI (reference sequence). Losses at the gene ends were 6 bases for V and 2 bases for J; bases not matched to a gene: 4. The CDR3 loop spans 13 amino acids. The CDR3 sequence is CASSYQGAYEQYF. DNA of the CDR3: TGTGCCAGCAGCTACCAGGGGGCCTACGAGCAGTACTTC.

This clone was counted once. The CDR3 protein is CASAERGSNNEQFF. The DNA for the CDR3 is TGCGCCAGCGCTGAAAGGGGGTCCAACAATGAGCAGTTCTTC. The rearrangement joins TRBV5-1 to TRBJ2-1, with TRBD1 as a possible D gene (6 bases). V was cut by 7 bases and J by 5 bases, with 16 bases left in between. CDR3 length equals 14 residues. Germline lookup yields CDR1 SGHRS and CDR2 YFSETQ.

The chain combines TRBV3-1 (or the pseudogene TRBV3-2) with TRBJ2-1; TRBD1 aligns across 7 bases. This CDR3 is 18 amino acids long. CDR1 is LGHDT and CDR2 is YNNKEL in the germline V gene (reference sequence). With 1 base clipped from V and 1 base from J, the junction kept 10 bases outside the gene matches. The CDR3: CASSQVILGQKSYNEQFF. The CDR3 DNA reads TGTGCCAGCAGCCAAGTCATACTGGGACAGAAATCCTACAATGAGCAGTTCTTC.

The chain couples TRBV19 to TRBJ2-5; the D gene is possibly TRBD1 (5 bases). The CDR3 is 13 residues long. In germline, CDR1 is LNHDA, CDR2 SQIVND (reference sequence). The V gene lost 6 bases and the J gene lost 3 bases, with 11 bases spanning the gap. CDR3 residues: CASRGIGEETQYF. In nucleotides, the CDR3 is TGTGCCAGTAGGGGTATAGGGGAAGAGACCCAGTACTTC.

V usage is TRBV6-5 and J usage is TRBJ1-1; D is unresolved. Trimming left V 7 bases short and J 1 base short, with 10 bases between. The CDR3 totals 13 residues. Germline lookup yields CDR1 MNHEY and CDR2 SVGAGI. CDR3 in DNA: TGTGCCAGCATAACCAGTGCGAACACTGAAGCTTTCTTT. Translation: CASITSANTEAFF.

J is TRBJ2-2 and V is TRBV6-2 or TRBV6-3; 7 bases are shared with TRBD1. CDR1 is MNHEY and CDR2 is SVGEGT in the germline V gene. The CDR3 totals 15 residues. Trimming at V came to 4 bases and at J to 1 base, leaving 3 bases not matched to a gene. CDR3 sequence (DNA): TGTGCCAGCAGTTCGGGACAGCTGAACACCGGGGAGCTGTTTTTT. Residues: CASSSGQLNTGELFF.

The V call is TRBV4-3, the J call TRBJ2-1; the match to TRBD2 covers 10 bases. There are 14 residues in the CDR3. Germline CDR1 and CDR2: LGHNA and YSLEER. V lost 5 bases to trimming and J lost 5 bases; unmatched junction nucleotides: 3. In DNA, the CDR3 is TGCGCCAGCAGCACAAGCGGGAGGGACAATGAGCAGTTCTTC. Amino acid sequence: CASSTSGRDNEQFF.

This clone has a handful of counts. The gene calls are TRBV6-4 and TRBJ2-1; TRBD1 agrees at 11 bases. This CDR3 spans 15 amino acids. Unmatched junction bases numbered 3, after V lost 3 bases and J lost 5 bases. CDR1 MRHNA and CDR2 SNTAGT come from the germline V gene. This CDR3 reads CASSEGTGGHNEQFF. The CDR3 DNA follows: TGTGCCAGCAGTGAAGGGACAGGGGGGCACAATGAGCAGTTCTTC.

The J gene is TRBJ2-1, the V gene TRBV7-6, with 8 bases identical to TRBD2. Germline V gene data show CDR1 as SGHVS and CDR2 as FNYEAQ. The CDR3 consists of 17 residues. The ends lost 0 bases at V and 4 bases at J; junction bases unmatched: 8. CDR3 protein: CASSLAQAGGLYNEQFF. CDR3 coding DNA: TGTGCCAGCAGCTTAGCGCAGGCGGGAGGCCTATACAATGAGCAGTTCTTC.

The V call is TRBV5-1, the J call TRBJ2-3, with 8 bases matching TRBD2. CDR1 is SGHRS and CDR2 is YFSETQ in the germline V gene. The V segment lost 1 base and the J segment 6 bases; nucleotides outside the gene matches: 7. The CDR3 is made up of 15 amino acids. In nucleotides, the CDR3 is TGCGCCAGCAGCTTGCAGCGGGAGCGTTCCGATACGCAGTATTTT. It yields the protein CASSLQRERSDTQYF. The variable domain in full, with the rest retrieved from reference TRBV5-1 and TRBJ2-3, is KAGVTQTPRYLIKTRGQQVTLSCSPISGHRSVSWYQQTPGQGLQFLFEYFSETQRNKGNFPGRFSGRQFSNSRSEMNVSTLELGDSALYLCASSLQRERSDTQYFGPGTRLTVL.

The genes are TRBV19 and TRBJ1-2; 9 nucleotides match TRBD1. Germline assignment: CDR1 LNHDA and CDR2 SQIVND (reference sequence). CDR3 length: 14 residues. The junction had 5 bases not matched to a gene; V was cut back by 4 bases and J by 5 bases. The CDR3 sequence is CASSRGQGVYGYTF. CDR3 nucleotides: TGTGCCAGTAGTAGGGGACAGGGAGTGTATGGCTACACCTTC.

The chain has TRBV18 and TRBJ2-1; 7 nucleotides agree with TRBD1. J was trimmed by 7 bases and V by 3 bases; bases with no gene match: 12. CDR1 and CDR2 from the germline V gene are KGHSH and LQKENI. The CDR3 is made up of 16 amino acids. The DNA for the CDR3 is TGTGCCAGCTCACCTCCCGGGACAGAGTCAGATAATGAGCAGTTCTTC. As protein: CASSPPGTESDNEQFF.

The genes are TRBV7-3 and TRBJ2-1; 13 nucleotides line up with TRBD2. The CDR3 has 16 residues. Germline V CDR1 and CDR2: SGHTA, FQGTGA. V was clipped by 2 bases and J by 4 bases; unmatched bases: 2. As DNA, the CDR3 is TGTGCCAGCAGCTTAGCGACTAGCGGGGGGTACAATGAGCAGTTCTTC. Residues: CASSLATSGGYNEQFF.

This chain connects TRBV6-5 to TRBJ2-5; TRBD2 is a possible D gene (6 bases). Germline assignment: CDR1 MNHEY and CDR2 SVGAGI. The CDR3 runs to 13 residues. Trimming shortened V by 7 bases and J by 7 bases, and 16 bases separated the two germline ends. CDR3 loop: CASTTTSGGTQYF. In DNA, the CDR3 is TGTGCCAGCACCACGACTAGTGGTGGGACCCAGTACTTC.

The chain joins TRBV15 to TRBJ1-3; no reliable D call. Germline loops: CDR1 LNHNV, CDR2 YYDKDF (reference sequence). The CDR3 runs 16 residues. The V gene lost 0 bases and the J gene lost 4 bases, with 13 bases spanning the gap. For the CDR3, the DNA is TGTGCCACCAGCAGAGATCCGGGTTCAAGGGGAAACACCATATATTTT. It yields the protein CATSRDPGSRGNTIYF.

V gene TRBV27 combines with J gene TRBJ2-3; possible D gene TRBD2, 6 bases. The V gene lost 0 bases and the J gene lost 5 bases, with 12 bases spanning the gap. From germline, CDR1 is MNHEY and CDR2 SMNVEV (reference sequence). The CDR3 extends over 15 amino acids. CDR3 nucleotide sequence: TGTGCCAGCAGTTTATCTAGCGGTCCCGGAGATACGCAGTATTTT. It encodes CASSLSSGPGDTQYF.

V and J are TRBV6-5 and TRBJ2-1; TRBD2 matches 11 bases. Germline V gene lookup returns CDR1 MNHEY and CDR2 SVGAGI. J gave up 3 bases and V 8 bases, and 0 bases lay outside the gene matches. The CDR3 loop spans 13 amino acids. In DNA, the CDR3 is TGTGCCAGCGGGACTAGCGGCTACAATGAGCAGTTCTTC. Amino acid sequence: CASGTSGYNEQFF.